This T cell receptor (beta chain) was recorded in a study of Ad26.COV2.S vaccination and SARS-CoV-2 variants. Data came from immunoSEQ multiplex PCR; TCRdb stores just in-frame clones and leaves some out. The table records roughly 500,000 clones, around nine tenths of them present only once. Documented treatment: some 19 received Ad26.COV2.S at low or high dose, single or two shots; 5 received placebo; per-sample allocation not given. Sample collection was performed on day 63 after the first vaccine or placebo injection. Germline-derived CDR1 and CDR2 are SGHNT and YYREEE (reference sequence). This CDR3 comprises 14 residues. J was trimmed by 7 bases and V by 1 base; bases with no gene match: 7.

The chain uses TRBV5-4 and TRBJ1-2, with 7 nucleotides matching TRBD1. The sequencing here drew on peripheral blood, taken in a trial of Ad26.COV2.S vaccine versus placebo. The clonotype originates from a person aged 18 to 65 who received the Ad26.COV2.S COVID-19 vaccine or a placebo. The CDR3 DNA follows: TGTGCCAGCAGCTTGAGGGGGCGCGACTCTGGCTACACCTTC. Translated, it gives CASSLRGRDSGYTF.